This record covers a single T cell receptor (beta chain). Its target is unknown. Germline V gives CDR1 LGHDT, CDR2 YNNKEL (reference sequence). V shed 10 bases and J 12 bases; nucleotides not matched to a gene: 12. The CDR3 consists of 15 residues. The sample is drawn from a study of CD8+CD57+ T cells in acquired aplastic anemia. Broader study findings: The same twenty-nine CD8+ CDR3 sequences occurred in patients and in controls.

The template for TCR beta VDJ and CDR3 sequence profiling was genomic DNA. A single record per CDR3 protein comes from TCRdb applying MiXCR to the reads. This sample has roughly 180,000 distinct CDR3 sequences, with 45% to 50% found just once. The rearrangement uses TRBV3-1 and TRBJ2-1; 16 bases are a match to TRBD2. The TCR sequence derives from a human donor in good health. The sample consisted of sorted CD4+, CD8+, or CD8+CD57+ T cells (not recorded which) from PBMCs. The DNA for the CDR3 is TGTGCCATCAACCTCGGGACTAGCGGGAGGGGTGGGCAGTTCTTC. It translates to CAINLGTSGRGGQFF.